The table lists the clone carrying this T cell receptor (beta chain) with a few counts. The antigen is undetermined. These data originate in a study of T-cell reconstitution after alpha-beta-depleted transplantation in children. Study results and caveats: Several hundred rapidly expanded clones from non-depleted graft cells reportedly supplied alpha-beta T cells about two months post-transplant.

Per germline, CDR1 MGHDK and CDR2 SYGVNS. The CDR3 sequence is 14 residues long. Trimming removed 5 bases from V and 7 bases from J; junction bases left unmatched: 9. Researchers prepared the TCRbeta library using unique molecular identifiers, the study reports. TCRdb ran MiXCR on the PCR reads and lists one entry per CDR3 protein. In the table there are hundreds of thousands of distinct CDR3 sequences, about 24% of which are singletons. This chain links TRBV25-1 with TRBJ2-3; 7 bases line up with TRBD2. The sequencing used PBMCs, mostly from graft donor cells, collected 360 days after TCRalphabeta/CD19-depleted stem cell transplant. The sequence came from a female patient younger than 10 who had a stem cell transplant for congenital amegakaryocytic thrombocytopenia, so the T cells may come from the graft donor. The CDR3 DNA is TGTGCCAGCAGTCCCCAAGCGGGAACCCATACGCAGTATTTT. Its translation: CASSPQAGTHTQYF.